The T cell receptor beta chain described here comes from a study of blood T cells in healthy people across ages. Trimming left V 7 bases short and J 4 bases short, with 5 bases between. The CDR3 covers 11 residues. From germline, CDR1 is SGHTA and CDR2 FQGNSA. It was with a sample-barcoded 5' primer and a J-beta primer mix that a second PCR of about 6 to 12 cycles was run. From the 5' RACE reads, TCRdb called clonotypes with MiXCR, one entry per CDR3 protein. The sample yields 780,000 or so distinct CDR3 sequences, around half seen once. The rearrangement uses TRBV7-2 and TRBJ2-1, with D unclear. The sequencing input was blood. The sequence was collected from a man at least 80 years old in good health. DNA of the CDR3: TGTGCCAGCAACATATACAATGAGCAGTTCTTC. Amino acids: CASNIYNEQFF.